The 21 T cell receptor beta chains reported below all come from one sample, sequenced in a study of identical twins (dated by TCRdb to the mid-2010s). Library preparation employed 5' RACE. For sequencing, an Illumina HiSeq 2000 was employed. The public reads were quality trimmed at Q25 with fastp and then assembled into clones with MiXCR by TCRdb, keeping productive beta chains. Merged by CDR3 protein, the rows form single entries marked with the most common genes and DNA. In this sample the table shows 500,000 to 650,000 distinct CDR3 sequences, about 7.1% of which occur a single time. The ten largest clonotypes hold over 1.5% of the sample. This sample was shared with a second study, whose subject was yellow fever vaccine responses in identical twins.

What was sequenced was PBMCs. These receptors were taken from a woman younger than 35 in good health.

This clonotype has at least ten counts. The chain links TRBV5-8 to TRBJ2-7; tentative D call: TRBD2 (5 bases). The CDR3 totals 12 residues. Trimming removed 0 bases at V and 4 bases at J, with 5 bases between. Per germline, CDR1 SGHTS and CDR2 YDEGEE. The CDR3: CASSLGRYEQYV. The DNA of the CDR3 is TGTGCCAGCAGCTTGGGGAGGTACGAGCAGTACGTC.

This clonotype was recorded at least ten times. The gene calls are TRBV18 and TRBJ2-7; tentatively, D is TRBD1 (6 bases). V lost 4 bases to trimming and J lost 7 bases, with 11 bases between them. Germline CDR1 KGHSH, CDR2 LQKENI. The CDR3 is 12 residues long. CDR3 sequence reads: CASSRQESEQYF. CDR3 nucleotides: TGTGCCAGCTCACGACAGGAAAGTGAGCAGTACTTC. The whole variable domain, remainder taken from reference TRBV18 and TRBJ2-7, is NAGVMQNPRHLVRRRGQEARLRCSPMKGHSHVYWYRQLPEEGLKFMVYLQKENIIDESGMPKERFSAEFPKEGPSILRIQQVVRGDSAAYFCASSRQESEQYFGPGTRLTVT.

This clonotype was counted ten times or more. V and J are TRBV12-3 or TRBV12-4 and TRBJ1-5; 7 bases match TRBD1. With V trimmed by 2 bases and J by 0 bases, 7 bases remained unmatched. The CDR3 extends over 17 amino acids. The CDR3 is CASSLRGQIFSNQPQHF. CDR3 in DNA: TGTGCCAGCAGTTTAAGGGGACAGATCTTTAGCAATCAGCCCCAGCATTTT.

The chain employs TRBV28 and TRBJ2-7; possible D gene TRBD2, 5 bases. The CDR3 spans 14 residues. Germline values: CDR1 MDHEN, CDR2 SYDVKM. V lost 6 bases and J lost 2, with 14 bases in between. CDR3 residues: CASRDAGPPYEQYF. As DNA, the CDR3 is TGTGCCAGCAGAGACGCGGGCCCCCCCTACGAGCAGTACTTC. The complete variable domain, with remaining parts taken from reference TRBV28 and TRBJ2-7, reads DVKVTQSSRYLVKRTGEKVFLECVQDMDHENMFWYRQDPGLGLRLIYFSYDVKMKEKGDIPEGYSVSREKKERFSLILESASTNQTSMYLCASRDAGPPYEQYFGPGTRLTVT.

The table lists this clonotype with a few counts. This CDR3 reads CASSWGGQGNEQFF. The CDR3 bases are TGTGCCAGCAGTTGGGGGGGACAGGGGAATGAGCAGTTCTTC. The chain couples TRBV12-3 or TRBV12-4 to TRBJ2-1; 10 bases are shared with TRBD1. The CDR3 is 14 amino acids. V lost 4 bases and J lost 7; bases outside the gene matches: 4.

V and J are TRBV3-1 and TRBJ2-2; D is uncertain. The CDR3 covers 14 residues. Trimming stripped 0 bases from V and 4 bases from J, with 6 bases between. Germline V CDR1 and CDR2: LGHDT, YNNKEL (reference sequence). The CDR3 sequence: CASSQETVTGELFF. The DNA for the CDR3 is TGTGCCAGCAGCCAAGAAACGGTCACCGGGGAGCTGTTTTTT.

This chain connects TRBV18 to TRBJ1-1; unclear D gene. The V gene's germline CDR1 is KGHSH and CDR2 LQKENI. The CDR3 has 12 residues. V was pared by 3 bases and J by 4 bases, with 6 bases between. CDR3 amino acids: CASSPEGTEAFF. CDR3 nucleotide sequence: TGTGCCAGCTCACCCGAGGGCACTGAAGCTTTCTTT.

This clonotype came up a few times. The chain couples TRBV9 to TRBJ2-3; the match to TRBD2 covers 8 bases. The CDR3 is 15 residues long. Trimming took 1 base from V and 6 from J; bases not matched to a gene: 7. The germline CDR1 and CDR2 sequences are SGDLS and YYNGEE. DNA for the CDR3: TGTGCCAGCAGCGTATCAAGCGGGAGCGCTGATACGCAGTATTTT. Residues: CASSVSSGSADTQYF.

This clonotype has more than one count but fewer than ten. CDR3 region: CASSESLVLGRDSYEQYF. CDR3 bases: TGTGCCAGCAGTGAAAGTCTGGTCTTGGGCAGGGACTCCTACGAGCAGTACTTC. The V and J genes are TRBV6-1 and TRBJ2-7; a weak D match, TRBD1 (5 bases). Trimming removed 2 bases from V and 0 bases from J, with 20 bases in between. Per germline, CDR1 MNHNS and CDR2 SASEGT. The CDR3 consists of 18 residues.

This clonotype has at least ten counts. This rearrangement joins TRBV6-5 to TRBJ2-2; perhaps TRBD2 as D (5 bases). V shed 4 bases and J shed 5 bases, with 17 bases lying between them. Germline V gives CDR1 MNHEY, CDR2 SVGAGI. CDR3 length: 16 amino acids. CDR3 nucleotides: TGTGCCAGCAGTTCCTCGAGGGAATCGGTTACCGGGGAGCTGTTTTTT. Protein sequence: CASSSSRESVTGELFF.

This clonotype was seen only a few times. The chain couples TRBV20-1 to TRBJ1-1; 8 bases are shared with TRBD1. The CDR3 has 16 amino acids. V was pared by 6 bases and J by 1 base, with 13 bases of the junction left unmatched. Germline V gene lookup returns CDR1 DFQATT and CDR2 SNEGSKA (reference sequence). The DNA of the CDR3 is TGCAGTGCCCGAACACTCAGACAGGGGCCGAACACTGAAGCTTTCTTT. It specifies CSARTLRQGPNTEAFF.

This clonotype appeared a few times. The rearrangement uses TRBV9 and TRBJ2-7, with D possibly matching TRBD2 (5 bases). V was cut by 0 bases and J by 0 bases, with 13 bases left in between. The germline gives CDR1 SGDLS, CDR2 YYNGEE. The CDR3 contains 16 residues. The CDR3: CASSVGPFGGSYEQYF. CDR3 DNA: TGTGCCAGCAGCGTAGGCCCGTTTGGAGGCTCCTACGAGCAGTACTTC.

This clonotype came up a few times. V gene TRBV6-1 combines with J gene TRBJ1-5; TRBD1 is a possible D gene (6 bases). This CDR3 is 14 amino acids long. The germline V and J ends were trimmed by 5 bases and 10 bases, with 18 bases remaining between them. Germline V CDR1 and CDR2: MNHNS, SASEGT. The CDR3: CASSKTGPAGPQHF. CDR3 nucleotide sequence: TGTGCCAGCAGTAAGACAGGTCCGGCGGGACCCCAGCATTTT.

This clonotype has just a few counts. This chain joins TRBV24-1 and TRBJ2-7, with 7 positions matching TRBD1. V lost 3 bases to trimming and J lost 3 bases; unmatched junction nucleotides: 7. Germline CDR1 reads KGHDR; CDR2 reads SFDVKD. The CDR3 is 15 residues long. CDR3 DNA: TGTGCCACCAGTGATGGGACAGCATCGGGCTACGAGCAGTACTTC. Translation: CATSDGTASGYEQYF.

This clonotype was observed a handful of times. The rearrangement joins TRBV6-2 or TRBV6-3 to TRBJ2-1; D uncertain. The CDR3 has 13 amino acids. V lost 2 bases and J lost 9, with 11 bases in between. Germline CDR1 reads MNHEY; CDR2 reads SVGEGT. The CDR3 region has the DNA TGTGCCAGCAGTTACGGGCTTTATGGTGAGCAGTTCTTC. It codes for CASSYGLYGEQFF.

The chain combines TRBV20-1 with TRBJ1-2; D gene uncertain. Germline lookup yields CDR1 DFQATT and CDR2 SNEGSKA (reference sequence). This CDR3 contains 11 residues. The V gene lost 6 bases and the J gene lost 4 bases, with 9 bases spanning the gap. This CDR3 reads CSALSTYGYTF. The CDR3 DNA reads TGCAGTGCGTTGAGTACCTATGGCTACACCTTC.

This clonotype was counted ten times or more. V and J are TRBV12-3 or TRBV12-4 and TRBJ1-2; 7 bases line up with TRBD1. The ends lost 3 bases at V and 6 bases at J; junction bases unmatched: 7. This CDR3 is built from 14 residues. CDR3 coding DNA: TGTGCCAGCAGTTTGGGCAGGGGGGTCGATGGCTACACCTTC. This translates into CASSLGRGVDGYTF.

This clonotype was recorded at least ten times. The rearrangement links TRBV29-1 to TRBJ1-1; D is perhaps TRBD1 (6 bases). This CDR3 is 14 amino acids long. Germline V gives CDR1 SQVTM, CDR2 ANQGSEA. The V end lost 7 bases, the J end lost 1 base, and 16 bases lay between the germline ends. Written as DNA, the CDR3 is TGCAGCGCAGACCGGGGACACTCGAACACTGAAGCTTTCTTT. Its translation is CSADRGHSNTEAFF.

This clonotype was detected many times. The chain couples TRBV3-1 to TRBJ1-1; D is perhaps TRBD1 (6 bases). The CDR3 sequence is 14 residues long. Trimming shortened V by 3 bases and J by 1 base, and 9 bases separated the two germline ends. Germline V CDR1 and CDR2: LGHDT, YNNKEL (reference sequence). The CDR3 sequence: CASSQDSPNTEAFF. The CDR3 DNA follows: TGTGCCAGCAGCCAGGACAGCCCGAACACTGAAGCTTTCTTT.

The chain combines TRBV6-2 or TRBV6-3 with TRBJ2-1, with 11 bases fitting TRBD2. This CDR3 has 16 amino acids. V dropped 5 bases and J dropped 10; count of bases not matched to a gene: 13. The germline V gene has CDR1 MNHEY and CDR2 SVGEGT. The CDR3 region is CASSTPTSGKGGEQFF. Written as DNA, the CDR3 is TGTGCCAGCAGTACCCCGACTAGCGGGAAAGGGGGAGAGCAGTTCTTC.

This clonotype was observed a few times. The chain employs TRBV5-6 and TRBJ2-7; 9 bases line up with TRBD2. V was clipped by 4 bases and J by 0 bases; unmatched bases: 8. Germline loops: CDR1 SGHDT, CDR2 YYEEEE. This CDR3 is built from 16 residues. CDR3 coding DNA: TGTGCCAGCAGCCCCGACCTAGCGGGGAGCTCCTACGAGCAGTACTTC. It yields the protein CASSPDLAGSSYEQYF.